These 13 T cell receptor beta chains share one sample of origin, sequenced in a study of glioma-infiltrating T cells after dendritic cell vaccination. The repertoire was sequenced with immunoSEQ multiplex PCR; TCRdb's copy has only in-frame clones and lacks some. This table holds just over 95,000 clones, 79% found once. The specimen comprised blood, sampled before dendritic cell vaccination. The receptors were sampled from a human donor with glioblastoma.

CDR3 in amino acids: CASSPSTSVGFDTQYF. The CDR3 nucleotides are TGCGCCAGCAGCCCGTCGACTAGCGTTGGGTTTGATACGCAGTATTTT. The chain employs TRBV5-1 and TRBJ2-3; TRBD2 matches 8 bases. The length of the CDR3 is 16 residues. The V gene end was trimmed by 4 bases and the J gene end by 6 bases; junction bases not matched to a gene: 13. Germline V gene lookup returns CDR1 SGHRS and CDR2 YFSETQ.

The V call is TRBV6-5, the J call TRBJ1-6; TRBD1 agrees at 8 bases. This CDR3 is 16 amino acids long. Germline V CDR1 and CDR2: MNHEY, SVGAGI. V dropped 0 bases and J dropped 7; count of bases not matched to a gene: 5. Written as DNA, the CDR3 is TGTGCCAGCAGTTACTCTGGGGGGACAGGAAATTCACCCCTCCACTTT. It specifies CASSYSGGTGNSPLHF.

In DNA, the CDR3 is TGTGCCAGCAGCCACAGGGGGGGCAACAATAATTCACCCCTCCACTTT. Translated, it gives CASSHRGGNNNSPLHF. The chain has TRBV5-4 and TRBJ1-6; 8 bases agree with TRBD1. This CDR3 comprises 16 residues. The germline V gene has CDR1 SGHNT and CDR2 YYREEE (reference sequence). V trimming: 4 bases; J trimming: 5 bases; junction bases outside the gene matches: 8.

This clone has a handful of counts. The chain is built from TRBV18 and TRBJ1-1; possible D gene TRBD1, 5 bases. With 8 bases removed from V and 2 bases from J, the gap between germline ends came to 12 bases. The CDR3 has 13 amino acids. In germline, CDR1 is KGHSH, CDR2 LQKENI. CDR3 bases: TGTGCCAGCGGACGGGGACTAAACACTGAAGCTTTCTTT. Its translation is CASGRGLNTEAFF.

The V and J genes are TRBV5-5 and TRBJ1-1, with D hard to call. Per the germline V gene, CDR1 is SGHKS and CDR2 is YYEKEE (reference sequence). V was trimmed by 4 bases and J by 1 base, leaving 11 bases between them. This CDR3 spans 14 amino acids. CDR3 nucleotide sequence: TGTGCCAGCAGCCGAGTCGGAGGGAACACTGAAGCTTTCTTT. Translation gives CASSRVGGNTEAFF. The full variable domain, in which reference TRBV5-5 and TRBJ1-1 provide the parts outside the CDR3, is DAGVTQSPTHLIKTRGQQVTLRCSPISGHKSVSWYQQVLGQGPQFIFQYYEKEERGRGNFPDRFSARQFPNYSSELNVNALLLGDSALYLCASSRVGGNTEAFFGQGTRLTVV.

J is TRBJ2-2 and V is TRBV19, with D uncertain. The CDR3 runs 17 residues. Trimming cost V 5 bases and J 2 bases, with 18 bases left between them. Germline V gene lookup returns CDR1 LNHDA and CDR2 SQIVND (reference sequence). CDR3 DNA sequence: TGTGCCAGTAGTCGAGATCTCCTAAGCACCAACACCGGGGAGCTGTTTTTT. Translated: CASSRDLLSTNTGELFF. Full variable domain (remainder filled in from reference TRBV19 and TRBJ2-2): DGGITQSPKYLFRKEGQNVTLSCEQNLNHDAMYWYRQDPGQGLRLIYYSQIVNDFQKGDIAEGYSVSREKKESFPLTVTSAQKNPTAFYLCASSRDLLSTNTGELFFGEGSRLTVL.

V is TRBV28 and J is TRBJ2-2, with D tentatively TRBD1 (5 bases). The CDR3 runs to 13 residues. The germline V and J ends were trimmed by 8 bases and 0 bases, with 7 bases remaining between them. Germline V lookup: CDR1 MDHEN, CDR2 SYDVKM. For the CDR3, the DNA is TGTGCCAGCTGGGGCTCGAACACCGGGGAGCTGTTTTTT. Residues: CASWGSNTGELFF.

The rearrangement links TRBV10-3 to TRBJ2-7, with 8 bases matching TRBD1. Germline values: CDR1 ENHRY, CDR2 SYGVKD. The trim removed 10 bases at V and 4 bases at J, leaving 15 bases unmatched. The CDR3 contains 15 residues. CDR3 region: CATRPADRASYEQYF. The CDR3 DNA reads as TGTGCCACCCGCCCTGCGGACAGGGCGTCGTACGAGCAGTACTTC.

V and J are TRBV5-1 and TRBJ2-2; TRBD1 is a possible D gene (5 bases). Trimming pared 5 bases from V and 1 base from J, leaving 9 bases between. CDR3 size: 14 residues. Germline lookup yields CDR1 SGHRS and CDR2 YFSETQ. The CDR3 sequence is CASSRQGNTGELFF. The DNA for the CDR3 is TGCGCCAGCAGTAGGCAGGGGAACACCGGGGAGCTGTTTTTT.

The rearrangement links TRBV6-1 to TRBJ1-1, with 9 nucleotides matching TRBD1. Germline V gene sequence: CDR1 MNHNS, CDR2 SASEGT. CDR3 length equals 13 residues. After removal of 5 bases from V and 11 bases from J, the junction contained 9 bases not matched to a gene. CDR3 sequence reads: CASSSTGTGNAFF. CDR3 nucleotides: TGTGCCAGCAGTTCGACCGGGACAGGGAACGCTTTCTTT.

This clone was observed once. The J gene is TRBJ2-3, the V gene TRBV2; 11 positions match TRBD2. The CDR3 is made up of 15 amino acids. In germline, CDR1 is SNHLY, CDR2 FYNNEI. J gave up 2 bases and V 6 bases, and 4 bases lay outside the gene matches. The CDR3 is CASSLGLADTDTQYF. CDR3 nucleotide sequence: TGTGCCAGCAGCCTGGGACTAGCGGACACAGATACGCAGTATTTT.

J is TRBJ2-3 and V is TRBV5-6; D might be TRBD1 (6 bases). This CDR3 spans 15 amino acids. Germline V gene lookup returns CDR1 SGHDT and CDR2 YYEEEE. V lost 0 bases and J 3 bases, leaving 11 bases between the germline ends. For the CDR3, the DNA is TGTGCCAGCAGCTTGGATTTCGGGACAACAGATACGCAGTATTTT. Its protein is CASSLDFGTTDTQYF.

The chain is built from TRBV28 and TRBJ1-2, with 9 bases matching TRBD1. The CDR3 runs to 14 residues. V lost 6 bases, J lost 6 bases, and 8 bases stayed unmatched. Looked up from germline, CDR1 is MDHEN and CDR2 is SYDVKM. This CDR3 is CASSRLGQGNGYTF. The CDR3 nucleotides are TGTGCCAGCAGCCGCCTCGGACAGGGGAATGGCTACACCTTC.